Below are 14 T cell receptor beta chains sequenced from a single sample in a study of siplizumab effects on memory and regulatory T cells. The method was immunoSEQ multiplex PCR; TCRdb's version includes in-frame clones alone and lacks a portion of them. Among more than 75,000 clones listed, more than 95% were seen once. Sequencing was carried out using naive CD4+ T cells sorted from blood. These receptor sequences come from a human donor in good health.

The chain's CDR3 is CASSTEAGGPYEQYF. CDR3 coding DNA: TGTGCCAGCAGCACCGAAGCGGGGGGGCCCTACGAGCAGTACTTC. V and J are TRBV6-5 and TRBJ2-7; 10 nucleotides align to TRBD2. The CDR3 loop spans 15 amino acids. In germline, CDR1 is MNHEY, CDR2 SVGAGI. J was trimmed by 2 bases and V by 6 bases; bases with no gene match: 7.

The CDR3 sequence is CASSSDQGYGYTF. For the CDR3, the DNA is TGCGCCAGCAGCAGTGACCAGGGATACGGCTACACCTTC. This chain connects TRBV5-1 to TRBJ1-2, with D possibly matching TRBD1 (5 bases). The CDR3 consists of 13 residues. V lost 4 bases and J 8 bases, leaving 15 bases between the germline ends. The germline gives CDR1 SGHRS, CDR2 YFSETQ.

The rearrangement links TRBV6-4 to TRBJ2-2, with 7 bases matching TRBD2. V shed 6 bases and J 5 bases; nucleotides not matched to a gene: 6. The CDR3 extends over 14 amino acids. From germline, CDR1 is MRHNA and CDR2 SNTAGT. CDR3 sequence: CASSLDGGTGELFF. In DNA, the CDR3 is TGTGCCAGCAGCCTAGACGGGGGGACCGGGGAGCTGTTTTTT.

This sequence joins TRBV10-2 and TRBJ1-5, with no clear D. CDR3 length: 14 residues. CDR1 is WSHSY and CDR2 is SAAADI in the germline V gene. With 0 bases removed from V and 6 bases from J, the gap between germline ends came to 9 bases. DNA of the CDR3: TGCGCCAGCAGTGAGTCGAACATTTTTCAGCCCCAGCATTTT. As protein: CASSESNIFQPQHF.

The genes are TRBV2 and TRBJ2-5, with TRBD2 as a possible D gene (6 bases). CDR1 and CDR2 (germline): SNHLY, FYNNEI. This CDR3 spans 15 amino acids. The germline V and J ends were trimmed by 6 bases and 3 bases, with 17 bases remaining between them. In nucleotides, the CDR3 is TGTGCCAGCAGCGCGCAGACTAGGCGAGAAGAGACCCAGTACTTC. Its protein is CASSAQTRREETQYF.

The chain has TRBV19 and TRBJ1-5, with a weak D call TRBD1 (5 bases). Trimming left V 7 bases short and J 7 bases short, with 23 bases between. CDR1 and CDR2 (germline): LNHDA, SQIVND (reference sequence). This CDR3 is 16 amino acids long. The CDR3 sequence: CASIANGGSGGQPQHF. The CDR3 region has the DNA TGTGCCAGTATCGCCAACGGGGGATCGGGCGGGCAGCCCCAGCATTTT.

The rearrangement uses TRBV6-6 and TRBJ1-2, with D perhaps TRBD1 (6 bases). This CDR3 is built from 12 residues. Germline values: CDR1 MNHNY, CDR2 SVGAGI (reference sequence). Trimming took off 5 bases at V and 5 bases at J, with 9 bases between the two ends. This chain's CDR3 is CASSPGQYGYTF. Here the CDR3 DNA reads TGTGCCAGCAGTCCCGGACAGTATGGCTACACCTTC.

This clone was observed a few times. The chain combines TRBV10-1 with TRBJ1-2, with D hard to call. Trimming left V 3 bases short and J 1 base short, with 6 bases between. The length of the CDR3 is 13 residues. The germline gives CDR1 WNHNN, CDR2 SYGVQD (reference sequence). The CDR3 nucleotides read TGCGCCAGCAGTGACTCGCATAACTATGGCTACACCTTC. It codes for CASSDSHNYGYTF.

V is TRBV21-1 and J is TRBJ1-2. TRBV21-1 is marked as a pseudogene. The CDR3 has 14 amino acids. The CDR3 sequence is CASSKAKRAGGYTF. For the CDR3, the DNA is TGTGCCAGCAGCAAAGCTAAGAGGGCGGGGGGCTACACCTTC.

The CDR3 DNA sequence: TGTGCCAGCAGTTCCCCGGGGGATCCTATAAACACTGAAGCTTTCTTT. It encodes CASSSPGDPINTEAFF. This chain joins TRBV28 and TRBJ1-1; perhaps TRBD1 as D (5 bases). Germline CDR1 and CDR2: MDHEN and SYDVKM. Trimming cost V 4 bases and J 2 bases, with 17 bases left between them. The CDR3 contains 16 residues.

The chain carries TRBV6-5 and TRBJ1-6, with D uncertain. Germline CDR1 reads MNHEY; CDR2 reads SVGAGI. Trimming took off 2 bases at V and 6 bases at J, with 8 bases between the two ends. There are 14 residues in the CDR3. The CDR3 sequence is CASSYGRINSPLHF. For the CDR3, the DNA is TGTGCCAGCAGTTACGGGCGGATTAATTCACCCCTCCACTTT.

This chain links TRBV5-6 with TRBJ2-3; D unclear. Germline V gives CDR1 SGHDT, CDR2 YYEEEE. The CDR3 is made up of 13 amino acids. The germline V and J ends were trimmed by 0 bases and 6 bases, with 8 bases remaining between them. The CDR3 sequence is CASSLGGIDTQYF. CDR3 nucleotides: TGTGCCAGCAGCTTGGGAGGAATCGATACGCAGTATTTT.

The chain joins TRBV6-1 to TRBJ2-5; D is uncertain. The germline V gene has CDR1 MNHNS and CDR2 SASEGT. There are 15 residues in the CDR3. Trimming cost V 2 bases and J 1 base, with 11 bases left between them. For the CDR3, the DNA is TGTGCCAGCAGTGAATCGTGGCACCTCCAAGAGACCCAGTACTTC. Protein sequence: CASSESWHLQETQYF.

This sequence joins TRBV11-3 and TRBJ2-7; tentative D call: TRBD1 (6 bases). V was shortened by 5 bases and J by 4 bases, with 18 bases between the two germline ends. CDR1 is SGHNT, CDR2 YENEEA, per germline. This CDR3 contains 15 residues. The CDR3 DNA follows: TGTGCCAGCAGCGAGGGGGTCGGACAGTCATACGAGCAGTACTTC. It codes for CASSEGVGQSYEQYF.